Following are 25 T cell receptor beta chains from one sample sequenced in a study of shared clonotypes between healthy human individuals (dated by TCRdb to the early 2020s). The library was produced with the immunoSEQ multiplex PCR assay. In its TCRdb copy, this immuneACCESS table keeps in-frame sequences only and misses some clones. Where compared with another copy, unresolved V genes explain less than half of these, and the others have no known cause. The sample profile shows over a million clones; roughly 74% of them were found once. Of the sample, 0.5% to 0.65% is held by the ten largest clones. Sequenced: memory CD4+ T cells from PBMCs. The cell subset or site label for this specimen denotes: CD45RA-negative fraction. The receptor set was obtained from a man younger than 35 in good health. Some clones in this sample may be carry-over from other donors' samples.

This clone was observed a handful of times. In DNA, the CDR3 is TGTGCCAGCAGCTCTACTAGCGGGAGGACGTACGAGCAGTACTTC. Translation: CASSSTSGRTYEQYF. The chain links TRBV7-2 to TRBJ2-7; 12 nucleotides align to TRBD2. Germline V lookup: CDR1 SGHTA, CDR2 FQGNSA. Trimming cost V 4 bases and J 4 bases; bases outside gene matches: 5. CDR3 length: 15 amino acids.

The V call is TRBV12-5, the J call TRBJ1-2, with D uncertain. Trimming removed 3 bases from V and 7 bases from J, with 9 bases in between. This CDR3 region has 12 residues. Germline assignment: CDR1 LGHNT and CDR2 FRNRAP. CDR3 residues: CASGFEGAGYTF. The DNA of the CDR3 is TGTGCTAGTGGTTTTGAGGGTGCTGGCTACACCTTC.

The CDR3 is CASSQGQGADTQYF. The CDR3 region has the DNA TGTGCCAGCAGCCAGGGACAGGGGGCCGATACGCAGTATTTT. The chain uses TRBV7-2 and TRBJ2-3; 12 positions agree with TRBD1. CDR1 is SGHTA and CDR2 is FQGNSA in the germline V gene. V lost 5 bases to trimming and J lost 6 bases; unmatched junction nucleotides: 3. This CDR3 has 14 amino acids.

The CDR3 loop is CASSLNRGPAIEAFF. CDR3 DNA: TGTGCCAGCAGCTTAAACAGGGGGCCTGCGATTGAAGCTTTCTTT. V usage is TRBV13 and J usage is TRBJ1-1, with 9 bases that match TRBD1. V trimming: 2 bases; J trimming: 7 bases; junction bases outside the gene matches: 8. Germline values: CDR1 PRHDT, CDR2 FYEKMQ (reference sequence). This CDR3 comprises 15 residues. The full variable domain, completed using reference TRBV13 and TRBJ1-1, is AAGVIQSPRHLIKEKRETATLKCYPIPRHDTVYWYQQGPGQDPQFLISFYEKMQSDKGSIPDRFSAQQFSDYHSELNMSSLELGDSALYFCASSLNRGPAIEAFFGQGTRLTVV.

The chain links TRBV5-1 to TRBJ2-4; D is undetermined. This CDR3 spans 15 amino acids. V gave up 0 bases and J gave up 1 base, with 8 bases separating them. The V gene's germline CDR1 is SGHRS and CDR2 YFSETQ. CDR3 protein: CASSLEVGAKNIQYF. In DNA, the CDR3 is TGCGCCAGCAGCTTGGAGGTGGGTGCCAAAAACATTCAGTACTTC.

This chain connects TRBV5-8 to TRBJ1-1; possibly TRBD1 for D (6 bases). V lost 3 bases and J lost 2, with 11 bases in between. The germline CDR1 and CDR2 sequences are SGHTS and YDEGEE. This CDR3 comprises 14 residues. CDR3 coding DNA: TGTGCCAGCAGCTCCCGACAGGCAAACACTGAAGCTTTCTTT. It encodes CASSSRQANTEAFF.

This clone occurred a few times. J is TRBJ2-7 and V is TRBV29-1; TRBD1 agrees at 11 bases. Germline V lookup: CDR1 SQVTM, CDR2 ANQGSEA. The CDR3 has 11 residues. The V and J ends lost 7 bases and 5 bases, in that order; junction bases with no gene match: 1. The DNA of the CDR3 is TGCAGCGGGACAGGGGGCGACGAGCAGTACTTC. Amino acids: CSGTGGDEQYF.

The V call is TRBV28, the J call TRBJ1-5, with D possibly TRBD1 on 6 matching bases. The CDR3 is made up of 12 amino acids. The V gene's germline CDR1 is MDHEN and CDR2 SYDVKM. V was pared by 11 bases and J by 4 bases, with 12 bases between. As DNA, the CDR3 is TGTGCCGGAACTACAGGGAATCAGCCCCAGCATTTT. Encoded protein: CAGTTGNQPQHF. The whole variable domain, remainder taken from reference TRBV28 and TRBJ1-5, is DVKVTQSSRYLVKRTGEKVFLECVQDMDHENMFWYRQDPGLGLRLIYFSYDVKMKEKGDIPEGYSVSREKKERFSLILESASTNQTSMYLCAGTTGNQPQHFGDGTRLSIL.

The J gene is TRBJ2-1, the V gene TRBV19, with D hard to call. Deletions cut 5 bases from V and 4 bases from J, with 9 bases between. Germline lookup yields CDR1 LNHDA and CDR2 SQIVND (reference sequence). CDR3 length: 13 residues. In DNA, the CDR3 is TGTGCCAGTAGTCGCACACTTTACAATGAGCAGTTCTTC. Translated, it gives CASSRTLYNEQFF.

This clone was picked up many times. The genes are TRBV14 and TRBJ2-2, with 9 bases that match TRBD1. Germline V gives CDR1 SGHDN, CDR2 FVKESK. CDR3 length: 15 residues. The V segment lost 5 bases and the J segment 7 bases; nucleotides outside the gene matches: 8. For the CDR3, the DNA is TGTGCCAGCAGCGCGGGACAGGGAGCGATCGGGGAGCTGTTTTTT. This sequence encodes CASSAGQGAIGELFF.

The chain uses TRBV2 and TRBJ2-3, with D possibly being TRBD1 (6 bases). This CDR3 has 15 residues. V was clipped by 0 bases and J by 2 bases, with 9 bases between them. Germline assignment: CDR1 SNHLY and CDR2 FYNNEI. The chain's CDR3 is CASSEAGGPTDTQYF. The CDR3 DNA sequence: TGTGCCAGCAGTGAAGCAGGGGGACCCACAGATACGCAGTATTTT.

The chain uses TRBV6-5 and TRBJ1-1; 7 bases line up with TRBD1. The trim removed 6 bases at V and 5 bases at J, leaving 6 bases unmatched. In germline, CDR1 is MNHEY, CDR2 SVGAGI. The CDR3 loop spans 13 amino acids. CDR3 in amino acids: CASRNDRETEAFF. For the CDR3, the DNA is TGTGCCAGCAGAAACGACAGGGAGACTGAAGCTTTCTTT.

V gene TRBV5-1 combines with J gene TRBJ1-4; D call uncertain. V was cut by 3 bases and J by 8 bases, with 14 bases left in between. Germline CDR1 SGHRS, CDR2 YFSETQ. This CDR3 has 14 residues. CDR3 region: CASSSDPGTEKLFF. The CDR3 DNA reads TGCGCCAGCAGCTCGGACCCCGGCACCGAAAAACTGTTTTTT.

This clone appeared a single time. The chain carries TRBV5-6 and TRBJ2-5, with TRBD1 identical over 9 bases. CDR1 is SGHDT, CDR2 YYEEEE, per germline. The CDR3 runs to 14 residues. After removal of 4 bases from V and 2 bases from J, the junction contained 3 bases not matched to a gene. The CDR3 DNA is TGTGCCAGCAGCAGGACAGGGGCTCAAGAGACCCAGTACTTC. As protein: CASSRTGAQETQYF.

The gene calls are TRBV19 and TRBJ2-7, with TRBD2 matching 7 bases. J lost 7 bases, V lost 2 bases, and 11 bases had no gene match. CDR1 is LNHDA, CDR2 SQIVND, per germline (reference sequence). The CDR3 is 15 amino acids. This chain's CDR3 is CASSIKGSGPLEQYF. The CDR3 region has the DNA TGTGCCAGTAGTATAAAGGGTAGCGGGCCCCTGGAGCAGTACTTC.

This rearrangement joins TRBV5-4 to TRBJ2-2; TRBD1 matches 8 bases. Germline CDR1 SGHNT, CDR2 YYREEE (reference sequence). This CDR3 region has 14 residues. The junction had 8 bases not matched to a gene; V was cut back by 6 bases and J by 7 bases. The CDR3 region is CASKLTGAVGELFF. The DNA for the CDR3 is TGTGCCAGCAAACTGACAGGGGCGGTCGGGGAGCTGTTTTTT.

The chain is built from TRBV18 and TRBJ1-5; D not resolved. The CDR3 length is 15 residues. V lost 3 bases and J lost 3, with 12 bases in between. CDR1 is KGHSH, CDR2 LQKENI, per germline. CDR3 in amino acids: CASSPLAVTNQPQHF. The DNA for the CDR3 is TGTGCCAGCTCACCGTTAGCAGTCACCAATCAGCCCCAGCATTTT. Full variable domain (remainder filled in from reference TRBV18 and TRBJ1-5): NAGVMQNPRHLVRRRGQEARLRCSPMKGHSHVYWYRQLPEEGLKFMVYLQKENIIDESGMPKERFSAEFPKEGPSILRIQQVVRGDSAAYFCASSPLAVTNQPQHFGDGTRLSIL.

A note on this clone: The sample has other DNA sequences that encode this CDR3 too. The chain uses TRBV7-3 and TRBJ2-7; 9 nucleotides line up with TRBD2. The CDR3 is 15 amino acids. Looked up from germline, CDR1 is SGHTA and CDR2 is FQGTGA. V was clipped by 0 bases and J by 1 base; unmatched bases: 1. CDR3 sequence reads: CASSLTAGGSYEQYF. For the CDR3, the DNA is TGTGCCAGCAGCTTAACAGCGGGAGGTTCCTACGAGCAGTACTTC.

This clone was counted between two and nine times. The chain joins TRBV10-3 to TRBJ1-1, with TRBD1 as a possible D gene (6 bases). Trimming removed 3 bases from V and 1 base from J, with 9 bases in between. CDR1 and CDR2 from the germline V gene are ENHRY and SYGVKD. CDR3 length: 14 residues. DNA of the CDR3: TGTGCCATCAGTGACGGACAGACGAACACTGAAGCTTTCTTT. Protein product: CAISDGQTNTEAFF.

Points on this clone: The sample holds other DNA sequences that translate to the same CDR3. The chain recombines TRBV6-6 with TRBJ2-7; 8 nucleotides agree with TRBD2. V trimming: 5 bases; J trimming: 3 bases; junction bases outside the gene matches: 0. In germline, CDR1 is MNHNY, CDR2 SVGAGI (reference sequence). The CDR3 is 12 amino acids. CDR3 loop: CASSGTSYEQYF. DNA for the CDR3: TGTGCCAGCAGTGGGACTAGCTACGAGCAGTACTTC.

The chain employs TRBV5-6 and TRBJ2-4; TRBD1 matches 10 bases. This CDR3 comprises 15 residues. From germline, CDR1 is SGHDT and CDR2 YYEEEE. The ends lost 3 bases at V and 5 bases at J; junction bases unmatched: 5. CDR3 protein: CASSYLGTGENIQYF. The CDR3 nucleotides read TGTGCCAGCAGCTATCTTGGGACAGGGGAAAACATTCAGTACTTC.

This sequence joins TRBV28 and TRBJ2-3, with 9 nucleotides matching TRBD1. This CDR3 has 13 amino acids. Germline CDR1 and CDR2: MDHEN and SYDVKM. V was clipped by 8 bases and J by 8 bases; unmatched bases: 8. Here the CDR3 reads CASLTGGVGTQYF. The CDR3 nucleotides are TGTGCCAGCCTTACAGGGGGCGTGGGTACGCAGTATTTT.

This clone was seen a handful of times. J is TRBJ2-3 and V is TRBV6-6, with D hard to call. CDR1 is MNHNY and CDR2 is SVGAGI in the germline V gene (reference sequence). Trimming removed 7 bases from V and 2 bases from J, with 10 bases in between. The CDR3 totals 13 residues. CDR3 sequence: CASKSSSTDTQYF. In nucleotides, the CDR3 is TGTGCCAGCAAATCGAGTTCCACAGATACGCAGTATTTT.

The chain combines TRBV6-6 with TRBJ2-2; TRBD2 matches at 10 bases. This CDR3 has 15 amino acids. With 5 bases clipped from V and 4 bases from J, the junction kept 4 bases outside the gene matches. Germline V gene data show CDR1 as MNHNY and CDR2 as SVGAGI (reference sequence). CDR3 sequence: CASSPSGSSTGELFF. CDR3 DNA: TGTGCCAGCAGTCCTAGCGGGAGTAGCACCGGGGAGCTGTTTTTT.

Turning to this clone: This likely reflects a read error, since a far larger clone is one base away. The sample carries other DNA sequences with the same CDR3. The chain joins TRBV30 to TRBJ2-1; D remains unclear. Germline-derived CDR1 and CDR2 are GTSNPN and SVGIG (reference sequence). V lost 3 bases and J lost 9, with 12 bases in between. The length of the CDR3 is 12 residues. The CDR3 DNA reads TGTGCCTGGAGCGACACGAGCCCTGAGCAGTTCTTC. It translates to CAWSDTSPEQFF.